This is a list of T cell receptor beta chains from one sample in a study of T cell changes during pregnancy in multiple sclerosis. Data came from immunoSEQ multiplex PCR; TCRdb stores just in-frame clones and leaves some out. Of around 66,000 clones in the sample, 91% are singletons; the top ten hold approximately 1.3%. This sample comprised peripheral blood, obtained after pregnancy. These receptors were taken from a female donor in good health, enrolled as a control in a pregnancy study. Both conserved end residues are part of each CDR3. The D gene is left open where the match is weak. Clone sizes are given selectively: once, few, many, or a class where the clone is expanded.

J gene | clone size | V gene | D gene | CDR3 protein | CDR3 DNA
TRBJ1-4 | NA | TRBV30 | NA | CAWSADRQNEKLFF | TGTGCCTGGAGTGCAGACAGACAGAATGAAAAACTGTTTTTT
TRBJ2-5 | NA | TRBV5-4 | NA | CASSLGGRQETQYF | TGTGCCAGCAGCTTGGGGGGGCGGCAAGAGACCCAGTACTTC
TRBJ2-1 | NA | TRBV5-1 | NA | CASSLALGREPYNEQFF | TGCGCCAGCAGCTTGGCCCTTGGCAGGGAACCCTACAATGAGCAGTTCTTC
TRBJ2-3 | NA | TRBV9 | TRBD2 | CASSVDSGGDTDTQYF | TGTGCCAGCAGCGTAGATAGCGGGGGGGACACAGATACGCAGTATTTT
TRBJ2-1 | NA | TRBV7-2 | TRBD2 | CASSSSGGAYNEQFF | TGTGCCAGCAGCTCTAGCGGGGGGGCCTACAATGAGCAGTTCTTC
TRBJ1-2 | NA | TRBV2 | TRBD1 | CASSGWDRVSGYTF | TGTGCCAGCAGTGGTTGGGACAGGGTGTCCGGCTACACCTTC
TRBJ1-1 | NA | TRBV2 | TRBD1 | CASRDRENTEAFF | TGTGCCAGCAGGGACAGGGAGAACACTGAAGCTTTCTTT
TRBJ2-7 | NA | TRBV2 | TRBD1 | CASRGTGVSYEQYF | TGTGCCAGCAGAGGGACAGGGGTTTCCTACGAGCAGTACTTC
TRBJ1-3 | NA | TRBV19 | NA | CASSTDSGISGNTIYF | TGTGCCAGTAGTACTGACAGTGGGATATCTGGAAACACCATATATTTT
TRBJ2-3 | NA | TRBV9 | TRBD2 | CASSVTGGNTDTQYF | TGTGCCAGCAGCGTAACGGGGGGAAATACAGATACGCAGTATTTT
TRBJ1-1 | NA | TRBV9 | TRBD1 | CASSPGQGSTEAFF | TGTGCCAGCAGCCCAGGACAGGGATCCACTGAAGCTTTCTTT
TRBJ1-3 | NA | TRBV6-5 | TRBD1 | CASSSGTGTGNTIYF | TGTGCCAGCAGTTCCGGGACAGGGACTGGAAACACCATATATTTT
TRBJ2-3 | NA | TRBV2 | NA | CASSADRSLTDTQYF | TGTGCCAGCAGCGCCGACAGGAGCCTCACAGATACGCAGTATTTT
TRBJ2-7 | NA | TRBV13 | NA | CASSGEAGASYEQYF | TGTGCCAGCAGCGGAGAGGCGGGGGCATCCTACGAGCAGTACTTC
TRBJ2-7 | NA | TRBV27 | TRBD1 | CASSSFATGSYEQYF | TGTGCCAGCAGTTCCTTTGCGACAGGGAGCTACGAGCAGTACTTC
TRBJ1-4 | NA | TRBV7-6 | NA | CASSSDSGAANEKLFF | TGTGCCAGCAGCTCTGACAGTGGGGCAGCTAATGAAAAACTGTTTTTT
TRBJ1-2 | NA | TRBV30 | NA | CAWKWAGGYGYTF | TGTGCCTGGAAGTGGGCAGGAGGCTATGGCTACACCTTC
TRBJ2-1 | NA | TRBV5-1 | TRBD2 | CASSLGTRDDEQFF | TGCGCCAGCAGCTTGGGGACTAGAGACGATGAGCAGTTCTTC
TRBJ1-2 | few | TRBV15 | TRBD1 | CATSRGTGYGYTF | TGTGCCACCAGCAGAGGGACAGGCTATGGCTACACCTTC
TRBJ1-2 | NA | TRBV4-3 | NA | CASSQEAEQPYGYTF | TGCGCCAGCAGCCAAGAGGCGGAACAACCCTATGGCTACACCTTC
TRBJ2-5 | NA | TRBV7-7 | NA | CASSPRSGETQYF | TGTGCCAGCAGCCCCCGGAGTGGGGAGACCCAGTACTTC
TRBJ2-3 | once | TRBV6-1 | TRBD2 | CASSEGLAETDTQYF | TGTGCCAGCAGTGAGGGACTAGCGGAAACAGATACGCAGTATTTT
TRBJ1-5 | NA | TRBV2 | NA | CASSLQGTQQPQHF | TGTGCCAGCAGTCTACAGGGAACACAGCAGCCCCAGCATTTT
TRBJ2-1 | few | TRBV29-1 | TRBD2 | CSVAGGREQFF | TGCAGCGTTGCGGGGGGGCGTGAGCAGTTCTTC
TRBJ2-3 | NA | TRBV5-1 | TRBD2 | CASSPVTSGGAKDTQYF | TGCGCCAGCAGCCCGGTGACTAGCGGGGGGGCTAAAGATACGCAGTATTTT
TRBJ2-1 | NA | TRBV27 | NA | CASRSGFGGQFF | TGTGCCAGCCGTTCCGGGTTTGGTGGTCAGTTCTTC
TRBJ1-4 | NA | TRBV6-1 | TRBD1 | CASSVNNRGSEKLFF | TGTGCCAGCAGTGTGAACAACAGGGGATCAGAAAAACTGTTTTTT
TRBJ1-1 | few | TRBV10-3 | NA | CAISEGDEAFF | TGTGCCATCAGTGAGGGAGATGAAGCTTTCTTT
TRBJ1-5 | NA | TRBV30 | NA | CAWRAGRNQPQHF | TGTGCCTGGAGGGCAGGCCGCAATCAGCCCCAGCATTTT
TRBJ2-7 | NA | TRBV30 | TRBD2 | CAWSGTSLPLSYEQYF | TGTGCCTGGTCCGGGACTAGCCTACCCCTCTCCTACGAGCAGTACTTC
TRBJ1-6 | NA | TRBV5-1 | NA | CASSLDSHVNSPLHF | TGCGCCAGCAGCTTGGATAGCCACGTAAATTCACCCCTCCACTTT
TRBJ2-3 | NA | TRBV5-4 | TRBD2 | CASSPGLAGGVDTQYF | TGTGCCAGCAGCCCCGGACTAGCGGGGGGAGTGGATACGCAGTATTTT
TRBJ2-3 | NA | TRBV4-3 | TRBD2 | CASSHLTSGTDTQYF | TGCGCCAGCAGCCACCTCACTAGCGGCACAGATACGCAGTATTTT
TRBJ1-1 | NA | TRBV25-1 | NA | CASSESNSEAFF | TGTGCCAGCAGTGAATCGAACAGTGAAGCTTTCTTT
TRBJ2-7 | NA | TRBV10-1 | NA | CASSGDRDTSYEQYF | TGCGCCAGCAGCGGGGACCGGGACACGTCCTACGAGCAGTACTTC
TRBJ2-5 | NA | TRBV6-6 | TRBD2 | CASSPGTREKETQYF | TGTGCCAGCAGCCCCGGGACTAGGGAAAAAGAGACCCAGTACTTC
TRBJ2-1 | NA | TRBV27 | NA | CASKVHLKTGWGSYNEQFF | TGTGCCAGCAAGGTCCATCTCAAGACAGGCTGGGGCTCCTACAATGAGCAGTTCTTC
TRBJ2-7 | NA | TRBV18 | TRBD1 | CASSPQRDRTYEQYF | TGTGCCAGCTCACCTCAACGGGACAGGACCTACGAGCAGTACTTC
TRBJ2-7 | NA | TRBV5-4 | NA | CASSYPSGWEQYF | TGTGCCAGCAGCTATCCATCGGGTTGGGAGCAGTACTTC
TRBJ1-5 | NA | TRBV11-2 | NA | CASSFNRDQPQHF | TGTGCCAGCAGCTTTAACAGGGACCAGCCCCAGCATTTT
TRBJ2-5 | once | TRBV30 | TRBD2 | CACTTSGQETQYF | TGTGCCTGTACGACTAGCGGACAAGAGACCCAGTACTTC
TRBJ2-3 | once | TRBV6-1 | TRBD2 | CASSETIAGGTDTQYF | TGTGCCAGCAGTGAAACGATAGCGGGGGGGACAGATACGCAGTATTTT
TRBJ1-2 | NA | TRBV7-6 | NA | CASSSRDTERPYGYTF | TGTGCCAGCAGCTCCCGGGACACCGAAAGGCCCTATGGCTACACCTTC